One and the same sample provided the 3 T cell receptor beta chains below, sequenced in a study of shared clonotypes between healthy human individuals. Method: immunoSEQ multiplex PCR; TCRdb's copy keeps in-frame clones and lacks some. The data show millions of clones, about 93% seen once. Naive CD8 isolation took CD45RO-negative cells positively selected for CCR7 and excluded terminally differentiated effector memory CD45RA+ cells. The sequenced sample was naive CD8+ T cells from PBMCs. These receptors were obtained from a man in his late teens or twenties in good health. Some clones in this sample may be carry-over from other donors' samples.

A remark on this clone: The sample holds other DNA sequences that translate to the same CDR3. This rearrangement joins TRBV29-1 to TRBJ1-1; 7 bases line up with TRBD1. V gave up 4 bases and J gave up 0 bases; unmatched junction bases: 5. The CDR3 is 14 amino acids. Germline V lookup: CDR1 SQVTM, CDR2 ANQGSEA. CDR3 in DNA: TGCAGCGTTGGACAGGGACGGCTGAACACTGAAGCTTTCTTT. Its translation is CSVGQGRLNTEAFF.

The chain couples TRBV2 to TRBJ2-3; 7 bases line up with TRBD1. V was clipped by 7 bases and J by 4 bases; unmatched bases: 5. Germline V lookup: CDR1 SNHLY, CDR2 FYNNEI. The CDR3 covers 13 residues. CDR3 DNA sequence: TGTGCCAGCACCGACAGGGACGCAGATACGCAGTATTTT. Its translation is CASTDRDADTQYF.

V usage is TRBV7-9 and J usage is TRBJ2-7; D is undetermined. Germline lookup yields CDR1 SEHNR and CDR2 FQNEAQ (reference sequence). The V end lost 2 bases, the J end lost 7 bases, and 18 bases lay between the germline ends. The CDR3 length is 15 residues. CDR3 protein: CASSLRGVPYGEQYF. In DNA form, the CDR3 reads TGTGCCAGCAGCTTACGCGGAGTCCCCTACGGGGAGCAGTACTTC. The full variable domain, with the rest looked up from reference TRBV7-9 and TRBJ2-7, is DTGVSQNPRHKITKRGQNVTFRCDPISEHNRLYWYRQTLGQGPEFLTYFQNEAQLEKSRLLSDRFSAERPKGSFSTLEIQRTEQGDSAMYLCASSLRGVPYGEQYFGPGTRLTVT.